The 10 T cell receptor beta chains listed next were all sequenced from one sample in a study of identical twins. TCRdb fed the 5' RACE reads into MiXCR, producing one record per CDR3 protein. This sample yields roughly 470,000 distinct CDR3 sequences, of which 14% are seen a single time; about 0.97% belongs to the top ten. Separately, the same data were catalogued under a study of yellow fever vaccine responses in identical twins.

The source material was CD4+ T cells sorted from blood. These receptors all come from a woman aged 18-35 years in good health.

The J gene is TRBJ1-2, the V gene TRBV7-2, with 11 nucleotides matching TRBD1. Germline V gives CDR1 SGHTA, CDR2 FQGNSA. Trimming at V came to 5 bases and at J to 4 bases, leaving 9 bases not matched to a gene. This CDR3 has 16 residues. This chain's CDR3 is CASSRAGTGGLYGYTF. The DNA of the CDR3 is TGTGCCAGCAGCCGCGCCGGGACAGGGGGTCTCTATGGCTACACCTTC.

The gene calls are TRBV29-1 and TRBJ1-2; possible D gene TRBD1, 6 bases. The germline gives CDR1 SQVTM, CDR2 ANQGSEA. V lost 0 bases and J 4 bases, leaving 15 bases between the germline ends. CDR3 length: 15 amino acids. The CDR3 region has the DNA TGCAGCGTTGAAGATGAAGCCAGGGGAATCTATGGCTACACCTTC. The encoded protein is CSVEDEARGIYGYTF.

This clonotype appeared a few times. The chain is built from TRBV4-3 and TRBJ1-2, with 9 positions matching TRBD1. The CDR3 covers 17 residues. The junction had 8 bases not matched to a gene; V was cut back by 0 bases and J by 3 bases. Germline V lookup: CDR1 LGHNA, CDR2 YSLEER. The CDR3, as DNA: TGCGCCAGCAGCCAAGACTCACAGGGGGCCGAGGACTATGGCTACACCTTC. Translating it yields CASSQDSQGAEDYGYTF.

This clonotype was observed a handful of times. The gene calls are TRBV5-1 and TRBJ2-7; 9 bases map to TRBD1. This CDR3 contains 18 residues. Per germline, CDR1 SGHRS and CDR2 YFSETQ. V gave up 0 bases and J gave up 1 base; unmatched junction bases: 11. The CDR3 coding sequence is TGCGCCAGCAGCTTGGCTGGGACAGGGACCCCAAAGTCCTACGAGCAGTACTTC. Its translation: CASSLAGTGTPKSYEQYF. The variable domain in full, completed from reference TRBV5-1 and TRBJ2-7, reads KAGVTQTPRYLIKTRGQQVTLSCSPISGHRSVSWYQQTPGQGLQFLFEYFSETQRNKGNFPGRFSGRQFSNSRSEMNVSTLELGDSALYLCASSLAGTGTPKSYEQYFGPGTRLTVT.

This clonotype was picked up many times. V and J are TRBV29-1 and TRBJ2-3; tentative D call: TRBD1 (5 bases). CDR3 length: 14 amino acids. Germline CDR1 reads SQVTM; CDR2 reads ANQGSEA. V lost 6 bases and J lost 5, with 18 bases in between. The CDR3 sequence: CSVPRVYGGDTQYF. Written as DNA, the CDR3 is TGCAGCGTCCCCAGGGTTTACGGCGGAGATACGCAGTATTTT.

This clonotype was counted a single time. The chain combines TRBV7-3 with TRBJ2-7; D gene unclear. The CDR3 extends over 13 amino acids. V was cut by 5 bases and J by 6 bases, with 14 bases left in between. Germline V CDR1 and CDR2: SGHTA, FQGTGA. CDR3 sequence: CASSRAKVSEQYF. Here the CDR3 DNA reads TGTGCCAGCAGCCGGGCAAAGGTATCCGAGCAGTACTTC.

This clonotype was picked up a small number of times. The V call is TRBV11-1, the J call TRBJ2-7; TRBD2 matches at 8 bases. Germline V CDR1 and CDR2: SGHAT, FQDESV (reference sequence). This CDR3 spans 18 amino acids. With V trimmed by 2 bases and J by 7 bases, 19 bases remained unmatched. The CDR3 DNA reads TGTGCCAGCAGCTTAATAGTCGGTGGGGCTAGCGGGTCCCGGGAGCAGTACTTC. This sequence encodes CASSLIVGGASGSREQYF. The variable domain in full, completed from reference TRBV11-1 and TRBJ2-7, reads EAEVAQSPRYKITEKSQAVAFWCDPISGHATLYWYRQILGQGPELLVQFQDESVVDDSQLPKDRFSAERLKGVDSTLKIQPAELGDSAMYLCASSLIVGGASGSREQYFGPGTRLTVT.

This chain joins TRBV6-5 and TRBJ2-7; 9 positions match TRBD1. Germline lookup yields CDR1 MNHEY and CDR2 SVGAGI. Trimming took 2 bases from V and 4 from J; bases not matched to a gene: 6. This CDR3 region has 15 residues. As DNA, the CDR3 is TGTGCCAGCAGTTACGCGACAGGGGGTGGGTACGAGCAGTACTTC. Residues: CASSYATGGGYEQYF.

This clonotype has a handful of counts. This chain links TRBV4-2 with TRBJ2-7; 12 bases are shared with TRBD2. CDR3 length: 16 residues. Trimming at V came to 2 bases and at J to 5 bases, leaving 7 bases not matched to a gene. Germline V gives CDR1 LGHNA, CDR2 YNFKEQ. The CDR3 spells CASSQTGTSGFHEQYF. The CDR3 nucleotides are TGTGCCAGCAGCCAAACTGGGACTAGCGGGTTCCACGAGCAGTACTTC.

The chain uses TRBV6-1 and TRBJ1-2; TRBD1 is a possible D gene (5 bases). Germline assignment: CDR1 MNHNS and CDR2 SASEGT. Trimming cost V 4 bases and J 7 bases, with 16 bases left between them. The CDR3 extends over 14 amino acids. The CDR3 bases are TGTGCCAGCAGTGCCAAGGGGAGTGTCGTTGGCTACACCTTC. Its translation is CASSAKGSVVGYTF.